This T cell receptor (beta chain) was observed in a study of OX40 agonist ivuxolimab in advanced cancers. Turning to the study itself: Hepatocellular carcinoma, melanoma, renal cell or head and neck cancer occurred in dose-escalation patients. Prior anti-PD-1, anti-PD-L1 or anti-CTLA-4 therapy did not bar entry, and approximately 43% had some. Study conclusions and caveats: Low normalized clonal expansion also occurred in some nonresponding patients. There were, on average, more expanded clones in CD8+ T cells than in CD4+.

Some clones are missing from TCRdb's copy, which holds only in-frame ones; the method was immunoSEQ multiplex PCR. The repertoire holds some 40,000 clones, with over 60% as singletons. This clone was found once. Its cognate antigen is unknown. V gave up 5 bases and J gave up 5 bases, with 16 bases separating them. Germline-derived CDR1 and CDR2 are MNHEY and SMNVEV (reference sequence). The length of the CDR3 is 14 residues. Sequenced material: CD4+ or CD8+ T cells sorted from blood, taken in a trial of the OX40 agonist ivuxolimab. This receptor was taken from an adult with an advanced solid tumor such as melanoma, head and neck, liver or kidney cancer. The V and J genes are TRBV27 and TRBJ2-7; D is possibly TRBD1 (6 bases). CDR3 coding DNA: TGTGCCAGCAGTCAGGACAGTACCCCTAACGAGCAGTACTTC. Translated, it gives CASSQDSTPNEQYF.